One sample yielded the 10 T cell receptor beta chains listed below, sequenced in a study of T cell responses to AZD1222 COVID-19 vaccine. Libraries were prepared by immunoSEQ multiplex PCR; TCRdb keeps only in-frame clonotypes and omits some of them. The sample has more than 140,000 clones; about 87% are singletons. Sequenced material: peripheral blood, taken on day 0 of AZD1222 vaccination. The receptors originated from an adult in good health.

The chain combines TRBV19 with TRBJ1-5, with TRBD1 identical over 9 bases. The length of the CDR3 is 14 residues. The V and J ends lost 5 bases and 4 bases, in that order; junction bases with no gene match: 3. Germline CDR1 is LNHDA and CDR2 is SQIVND (reference sequence). The CDR3 nucleotides read TGTGCCAGTAGTCGACAGGGGGTTAATCAGCCCCAGCATTTT. Its protein product is CASSRQGVNQPQHF.

The chain combines TRBV28 with TRBJ1-2, with D perhaps matching TRBD1 (6 bases). The V and J ends lost 6 bases and 7 bases respectively, with 12 bases between them. There are 12 residues in the CDR3. Germline V lookup: CDR1 MDHEN, CDR2 SYDVKM. CDR3 nucleotides: TGTGCCAGCAGACAGGGTATATCTGGCTACACCTTC. This encodes CASRQGISGYTF.

This chain uses TRBV27 with TRBJ2-2; 9 nucleotides line up with TRBD1. Germline loops: CDR1 MNHEY, CDR2 SMNVEV (reference sequence). V was pared by 2 bases and J by 0 bases, with 4 bases of the junction left unmatched. This CDR3 region has 17 residues. The CDR3 nucleotides read TGTGCCAGCAGTTTAATGACAGGGGGTCCGAACACCGGGGAGCTGTTTTTT. Its protein product is CASSLMTGGPNTGELFF.

V usage is TRBV4-2 and J usage is TRBJ1-6; no clear D gene. This CDR3 spans 15 amino acids. V was cut by 4 bases and J by 6 bases, with 13 bases left in between. The germline CDR1 and CDR2 sequences are LGHNA and YNFKEQ. The CDR3 bases are TGTGCCAGCAGCCCCCGCGAGGGTAGTAATTCACCCCTCCACTTT. Translated, it gives CASSPREGSNSPLHF.

The chain is built from TRBV5-8 and TRBJ1-5, with TRBD1 matching 7 bases. The V gene's germline CDR1 is SGHTS and CDR2 YDEGEE. CDR3 length: 16 residues. J lost 2 bases, V lost 0 bases, and 5 bases had no gene match. CDR3 sequence: CASSLGQGGGNQPQHF. CDR3 DNA sequence: TGTGCCAGCAGCTTGGGACAGGGTGGTGGCAATCAGCCCCAGCATTTT.

This CDR3 reads CASRMVGDTYGYTF. The CDR3, as DNA: TGCGCCAGCAGGATGGTGGGGGATACCTATGGCTACACCTTC. This sequence joins TRBV5-1 and TRBJ1-2, with TRBD1 as a possible D gene (5 bases). The CDR3 runs to 14 residues. V dropped 5 bases and J dropped 4 bases, with 15 bases sitting between them. Germline CDR1 reads SGHRS; CDR2 reads YFSETQ. The variable domain in full, completed from reference TRBV5-1 and TRBJ1-2, reads KAGVTQTPRYLIKTRGQQVTLSCSPISGHRSVSWYQQTPGQGLQFLFEYFSETQRNKGNFPGRFSGRQFSNSRSEMNVSTLELGDSALYLCASRMVGDTYGYTFGSGTRLTVV.

The chain has TRBV25-1 and TRBJ2-2, with D uncertain. Germline assignment: CDR1 MGHDK and CDR2 SYGVNS. V was cut by 3 bases and J by 6 bases, with 11 bases left in between. The CDR3 extends over 14 amino acids. CDR3 sequence reads: CASSDARISGELFF. As DNA, the CDR3 is TGTGCCAGCAGTGACGCCCGGATTTCCGGGGAGCTGTTTTTT. The whole variable domain, filled in from reference TRBV25-1 and TRBJ2-2, reads EADIYQTPRYLVIGTGKKITLECSQTMGHDKMYWYQQDPGMELHLIHYSYGVNSTEKGDLSSESTVSRIRTEHFPLTLESARPSHTSQYLCASSDARISGELFFGEGSRLTVL.

CDR3 bases: TGTGCCAGCAGCCGCCTGGGCCTTTCGCTCGAGCAGTACTTC. Its translation is CASSRLGLSLEQYF. This sequence joins TRBV7-8 and TRBJ2-7; D uncertain. Looked up from germline, CDR1 is SGHVS and CDR2 is FQNEAQ. Deletions cut 5 bases from V and 6 bases from J, with 17 bases between. The CDR3 loop spans 14 amino acids.

This chain links TRBV5-1 with TRBJ1-1; D might be TRBD1 (6 bases). CDR1 is SGHRS, CDR2 YFSETQ, per germline. V dropped 0 bases and J dropped 2 bases, with 14 bases sitting between them. The CDR3 is 16 amino acids. This CDR3 reads CASSLATGTLNTEAFF. The CDR3 nucleotides are TGCGCCAGCAGCTTGGCCACCGGGACACTTAACACTGAAGCTTTCTTT.

The rearrangement joins TRBV5-5 to TRBJ1-1; 8 positions match TRBD1. The CDR3 has 13 amino acids. The germline gives CDR1 SGHKS, CDR2 YYEKEE (reference sequence). The J segment lost 4 bases and the V segment lost 6 bases, leaving 5 bases of the junction unmatched. CDR3 amino acids: CASIQGAGTEAFF. The CDR3 nucleotides read TGTGCCAGCATTCAGGGGGCGGGCACTGAAGCTTTCTTT.